This T cell receptor beta chain was recovered during a study of T cell changes during pregnancy in multiple sclerosis. Germline lookup yields CDR1 LGHNA and CDR2 YNFKEQ. The CDR3 is made up of 14 amino acids. Clones were read by immunoSEQ multiplex PCR, and TCRdb kept only the in-frame ones, dropping some. The profile shows more than 25,000 clones, approximately 92% of them singletons. The chain employs TRBV4-2 and TRBJ2-5, with 9 nucleotides matching TRBD1. Matching the DNA end better, TRBJ2-7 makes the J call doubtful. The sequence came from a female donor with multiple sclerosis, enrolled in a pregnancy study. This material consisted of CD4+ T cells from peripheral blood mononuclear cells, taken in the first trimester of pregnancy. The CDR3 DNA is TGTGCCAGCAGCCAAGACGACAGGGGGTACGAGCAGTACTTC. The encoded protein is CASSQDDRGYEQYF.